The clone carrying this TCR beta chain rates as medium-sized (0.01 to 0.1%). The antigen is unknown. The sample originates from a study of shared clonotypes between healthy human individuals. Findings and caveats of the study: The expectation was that sequencing depth would affect clonotype sharing among donors. In having few donors, the study represented limited genetic and exposure-history diversity.

The length of the CDR3 is 14 residues. Germline loops: CDR1 WNHNN, CDR2 SYGVQD (reference sequence). V shed 2 bases and J shed 3 bases, with 10 bases lying between them. The protocol was immunoSEQ multiplex PCR, while the TCRdb copy is restricted to in-frame clones and leaves out a portion. The sample consists of approximately 480,000 clones, around 79% of them appearing once. With unsorted samples, genomic DNA was obtained from around 98 million PBMCs. The clonotype comes from a woman aged 40 to 49 in good health. Some clones in this sample may be carry-over from other donors' samples. The chain links TRBV10-1 to TRBJ1-2, with D maybe TRBD1 (6 bases). Sequenced: PBMCs. The chain's CDR3 is CASSEEQGDYGYTF. In nucleotides, the CDR3 is TGCGCCAGCAGTGAGGAACAGGGAGACTATGGCTACACCTTC.